One sample yielded the 16 T cell receptor beta chains listed below, sequenced in a study of T-cell reconstitution after alpha-beta-depleted transplantation in children. The TCRbeta library incorporated unique molecular identifiers. TCRdb re-derived calls from the PCR reads in MiXCR, one entry per CDR3 protein. The sample gives under 400,000 distinct CDR3 sequences, roughly 25% of which show up once; 11% is in the top ten. Sequencing was performed on PBMCs, mostly from graft donor cells, taken 180 days after TCRalphabeta/CD19-depleted stem cell transplant. Source of these receptors: a male patient younger than 18 who had a stem cell transplant for acute lymphoblastic leukemia, so the T cells may come from the graft donor.

The rearrangement links TRBV20-1 to TRBJ2-3; 8 nucleotides agree with TRBD2. Germline lookup yields CDR1 DFQATT and CDR2 SNEGSKA (reference sequence). CDR3 length equals 16 residues. V lost 0 bases, J lost 0 bases, and 5 bases stayed unmatched. The CDR3 coding sequence is TGCAGTGCTAGAGATCTAGCTAGCGGGAGCACAGATACGCAGTATTTT. Protein: CSARDLASGSTDTQYF.

In this sample, this clonotype turned up a few times. The J gene is TRBJ1-1, the V gene TRBV5-5, with TRBD1 matching over 7 bases. CDR3 length equals 15 residues. J was trimmed by 5 bases and V by 3 bases; bases with no gene match: 10. From germline, CDR1 is SGHKS and CDR2 YYEKEE (reference sequence). CDR3 region: CASSSLTGPRTEAFF. CDR3 nucleotide sequence: TGTGCCAGCAGCTCGTTGACAGGGCCGAGGACTGAAGCTTTCTTT.

The V gene is TRBV3-1, the J gene TRBJ1-6, with D uncertain. This CDR3 contains 15 residues. The ends were cut back, 2 bases at V and 3 bases at J, with 8 bases in the middle. Germline assignment: CDR1 LGHDT and CDR2 YNNKEL (reference sequence). The CDR3 here is CASSQWPVYNSPLHF. CDR3 nucleotide sequence: TGTGCCAGCAGCCAATGGCCAGTCTATAATTCACCCCTCCACTTT.

This clonotype was found many times. This rearrangement joins TRBV10-1 to TRBJ1-1, with D perhaps TRBD1 (5 bases). Trimming took off 6 bases at V and 6 bases at J, with 14 bases between the two ends. Germline CDR1 is WNHNN and CDR2 is SYGVQD (reference sequence). The CDR3 covers 13 residues. The CDR3 region is CASRLRLGAEAFF. CDR3 sequence (DNA): TGCGCCAGCAGACTGAGACTGGGGGCTGAAGCTTTCTTT.

The genes are TRBV2 and TRBJ1-1, with 12 bases fitting TRBD1. Germline CDR1 reads SNHLY; CDR2 reads FYNNEI. This CDR3 region has 16 residues. The ends lost 11 bases at V and 4 bases at J; junction bases unmatched: 14. For the CDR3, the DNA is TGTGCCTGTTCACCGGGACAGGGGGCCGGGGGCACTGAAGCTTTCTTT. It specifies CACSPGQGAGGTEAFF.

The count of this clonotype is one. The junction shows a germline mismatch at one end, possibly a read error. The V gene is TRBV27, the J gene TRBJ2-7; 9 bases map to TRBD1. Germline V gene lookup returns CDR1 MNHEY and CDR2 SMNVEV (reference sequence). This CDR3 region has 13 residues. CDR3 in amino acids: CASSRTGDYEQHF. Here the CDR3 DNA reads TGTGCCAGCAGTCGGACAGGGGACTACGAGCAGCACTTC.

J is TRBJ1-6 and V is TRBV28; 9 nucleotides align to TRBD1. V trimming: 5 bases; J trimming: 9 bases; junction bases outside the gene matches: 8. The CDR3 consists of 15 residues. Germline CDR1 and CDR2: MDHEN and SYDVKM. As DNA, the CDR3 is TGTGCCAGCAGTCCCGCCGGGACAGGGTCTTCACCCCTCCACTTT. Its translation is CASSPAGTGSSPLHF.

The CDR3 here is CASSPRRNTLDGELFF. CDR3 nucleotides: TGTGCCAGCAGCCCGCGGCGGAACACCCTTGACGGGGAGCTGTTTTTT. J is TRBJ2-2 and V is TRBV7-3; D call uncertain. The V end lost 5 bases, the J end lost 7 bases, and 20 bases lay between the germline ends. The CDR3 is 16 residues long. Germline CDR1 is SGHTA and CDR2 is FQGTGA.

This clonotype was observed a few times. The rearrangement uses TRBV4-1 and TRBJ2-7, with 8 bases that match TRBD2. The CDR3 runs to 18 residues. Germline V CDR1 and CDR2: MGHRA, YSYEKL. The V gene end was trimmed by 2 bases and the J gene end by 7 bases; junction bases not matched to a gene: 19. CDR3 sequence: CASSQTGPGGGRIGEQYF. The CDR3 nucleotides are TGCGCCAGCAGCCAAACGGGCCCTGGCGGCGGGAGGATTGGTGAGCAGTACTTC.

This clonotype has a handful of counts. The chain recombines TRBV4-1 with TRBJ2-7; TRBD1 aligns across 7 bases. Germline-derived CDR1 and CDR2 are MGHRA and YSYEKL. After removal of 2 bases from V and 2 bases from J, the junction contained 3 bases not matched to a gene. The CDR3 length is 14 residues. The CDR3 DNA is TGCGCCAGCAGCCAAAACAGGGGCACCTACGAGCAGTACTTC. Translated: CASSQNRGTYEQYF.

This clonotype appeared once. The chain carries TRBV27 and TRBJ2-5, with 8 bases matching TRBD1. The CDR3 has 17 residues. Germline V gene lookup returns CDR1 MNHEY and CDR2 SMNVEV (reference sequence). V lost 1 base to trimming and J lost 4 bases; unmatched junction nucleotides: 11. The CDR3: CASSLFPSTGEGETQYF. The CDR3 DNA follows: TGTGCCAGCAGTTTATTTCCCTCGACAGGGGAAGGAGAGACCCAGTACTTC.

The chain is built from TRBV4-1 and TRBJ2-1; D perhaps matches TRBD2 (5 bases). V shed 4 bases and J shed 0 bases, with 22 bases lying between them. Germline-derived CDR1 and CDR2 are MGHRA and YSYEKL. This CDR3 is built from 19 residues. The DNA for the CDR3 is TGCGCCAGCAGCCCCGAGGCGGACTCTAGCCGTCCCTCCTACAATGAGCAGTTCTTC. Translation gives CASSPEADSSRPSYNEQFF.

This chain joins TRBV19 and TRBJ2-2; tentative D call: TRBD1 (6 bases). The CDR3 is 14 amino acids. V lost 9 bases to trimming and J lost 3 bases, with 14 bases between them. Germline values: CDR1 LNHDA, CDR2 SQIVND (reference sequence). DNA of the CDR3: TGTGCCAGCAGGGGAATTCCCTACACCGGGGAGCTGTTTTTT. Its translation is CASRGIPYTGELFF.

The V and J genes are TRBV2 and TRBJ1-1, with D tentatively TRBD1 (5 bases). Germline V gene lookup returns CDR1 SNHLY and CDR2 FYNNEI. The CDR3 totals 15 residues. V was clipped by 3 bases and J by 6 bases, with 17 bases between them. CDR3 protein: CASSDGGRGGSEAFF. Here the CDR3 DNA reads TGTGCCAGCAGTGATGGGGGTCGGGGAGGATCTGAAGCTTTCTTT.

The J gene is TRBJ1-1, the V gene TRBV7-3; 12 bases are shared with TRBD1. The CDR3 contains 16 residues. J gave up 5 bases and V 4 bases, and 8 bases lay outside the gene matches. CDR1 and CDR2 (germline): SGHTA, FQGTGA. CDR3 in DNA: TGTGCCAGCAGCTCGCCCGGGACAGGGGGCCGAACTGAAGCTTTCTTT. Translated: CASSSPGTGGRTEAFF.

The chain employs TRBV18 and TRBJ1-2; 10 nucleotides align to TRBD1. The CDR3 loop spans 15 amino acids. Germline CDR1 is KGHSH and CDR2 is LQKENI. V lost 1 base, J lost 8 bases, and 7 bases stayed unmatched. The CDR3 protein is CASSPLETGGEGYTF. DNA for the CDR3: TGTGCCAGCTCACCACTCGAGACAGGGGGCGAAGGCTACACCTTC.